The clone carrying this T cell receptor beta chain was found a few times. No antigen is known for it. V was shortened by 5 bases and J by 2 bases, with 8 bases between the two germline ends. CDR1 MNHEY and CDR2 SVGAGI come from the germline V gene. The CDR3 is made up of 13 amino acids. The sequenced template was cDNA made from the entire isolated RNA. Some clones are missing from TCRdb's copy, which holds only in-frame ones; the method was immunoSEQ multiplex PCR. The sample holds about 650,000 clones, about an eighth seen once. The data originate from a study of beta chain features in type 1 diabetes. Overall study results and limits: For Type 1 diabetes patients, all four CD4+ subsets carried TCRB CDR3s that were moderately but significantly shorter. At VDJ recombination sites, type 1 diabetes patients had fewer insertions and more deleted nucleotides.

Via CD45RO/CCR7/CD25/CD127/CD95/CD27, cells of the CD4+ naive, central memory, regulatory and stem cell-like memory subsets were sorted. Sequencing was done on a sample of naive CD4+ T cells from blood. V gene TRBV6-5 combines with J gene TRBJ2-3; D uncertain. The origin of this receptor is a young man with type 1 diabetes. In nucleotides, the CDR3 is TGTGCCAGCAGTGAGCCCTACACAGATACGCAGTATTTT. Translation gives CASSEPYTDTQYF.